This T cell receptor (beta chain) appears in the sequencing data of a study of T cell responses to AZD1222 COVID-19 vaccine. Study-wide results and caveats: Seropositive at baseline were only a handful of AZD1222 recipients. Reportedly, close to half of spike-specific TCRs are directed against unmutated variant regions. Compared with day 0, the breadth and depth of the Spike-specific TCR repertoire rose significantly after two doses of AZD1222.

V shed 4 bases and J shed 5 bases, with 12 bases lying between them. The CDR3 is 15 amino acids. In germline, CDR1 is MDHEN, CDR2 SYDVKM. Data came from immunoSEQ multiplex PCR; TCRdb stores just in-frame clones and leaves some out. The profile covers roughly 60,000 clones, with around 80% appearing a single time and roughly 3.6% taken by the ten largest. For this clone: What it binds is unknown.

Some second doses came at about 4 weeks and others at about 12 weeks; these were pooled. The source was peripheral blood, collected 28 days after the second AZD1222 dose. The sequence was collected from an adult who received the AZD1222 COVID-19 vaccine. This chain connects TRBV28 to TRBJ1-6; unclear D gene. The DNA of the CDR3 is TGTGCCAGCAGTTCAAGAGGCTCAAATAATTCACCCCTCCACTTT. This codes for CASSSRGSNNSPLHF.